The sequence of this T cell receptor (beta chain) was determined in a study of blood T cell repertoires in COVID-19 (dated by TCRdb to about 2020). Background on the whole study: The collaborator samples originated in the United States, Italy and Spain and spanned the acute and convalescent phases of COVID-19. Subjects who had been exposed to COVID-19, were actively infected with it, or had recovered from it provided the deeply sampled blood TCRbeta repertoires that made up the dataset. The sample metadata nearly always contained a de-identified subject ID, COVID-19 status, age in years and sex. The samples were drawn from two sources: the first 160 participants of the ongoing ImmuneRACE study, and fewer than 1,500 subjects contributed by 6 global collaborators. The material from the prospective study consisted of cDNA or gDNA derived from T cells, B-cell-depleted T cells, or PBMCs. The repertoires were released in a freely available public database meant as a resource for research on the immune response to SARS-CoV-2. Where available, HLA class I and class II types were obtained from metadata supplied by the sample provider rather than from assay-based typing.

Each collaborating institution followed its own protocols to collect whole blood in K2EDTA tubes. For TCRbeta analysis, collaborators shipped samples as frozen whole blood, isolated PBMCs, or DNA extracted from either of those sample types. TCRbeta CDR3 regions were amplified from genomic DNA by means of the immunoSEQ Assay, a bias-controlled multiplex PCR. The authors processed their data as follows. Within the assay, amplification of reference gene primers was used to estimate how many nucleated cells each sample contained. To quantify the absolute abundance of each unique TCRbeta CDR3 rearrangement, sequence reads were collapsed and filtered. Productive Simpson clonality was computed per sample as the square root of Simpson's diversity index over productive rearrangements. TCRdb obtained this table from immuneACCESS and retained in-frame rearrangements with V and J assigned. These tables miss some clones; where compared with another copy, unresolved V genes account for less than half of the shortfall, and the remainder is unexplained. V and J calls plus clone size are reproduced from that table; the DNA served to infer D and trimming. The sample table contains some 75,000 clones; only one count was recorded for around 89% of them. Clones ranked in the top ten supply about 0.56% of the sample.

CDR1 SEHNR and CDR2 FQNEAQ were looked up in the germline V gene (reference sequence). From cysteine to phenylalanine, the CDR3 is 16 amino acids long. CDR3 DNA is the only sequence kept; it has 48 bases, read in frame from the first base. Trimming accounts for 4 bases at V and 4 bases at J, while the number of junction bases matched to no gene is 9. Turning to this clone: Its antigen remains undetermined. Base-call qualities are not available, and no considerably larger clone is one nucleotide away.

General study outcomes and caveats: How much clinical and demographic metadata was included differed by source and by participant, and the metadata was provided uncurated.

The source material was peripheral blood. This clonotype was sampled from a man in his sixties with acute or convalescent COVID-19. Recombination connected TRBV7-9 to TRBJ2-1; 8 junctional bases match TRBD1. The nucleotides read TGTGCCAGCAGCTCCCTCCGGGACAGGAATTACAATGAGCAGTTCTTC. Its protein is CASSSLRDRNYNEQFF.